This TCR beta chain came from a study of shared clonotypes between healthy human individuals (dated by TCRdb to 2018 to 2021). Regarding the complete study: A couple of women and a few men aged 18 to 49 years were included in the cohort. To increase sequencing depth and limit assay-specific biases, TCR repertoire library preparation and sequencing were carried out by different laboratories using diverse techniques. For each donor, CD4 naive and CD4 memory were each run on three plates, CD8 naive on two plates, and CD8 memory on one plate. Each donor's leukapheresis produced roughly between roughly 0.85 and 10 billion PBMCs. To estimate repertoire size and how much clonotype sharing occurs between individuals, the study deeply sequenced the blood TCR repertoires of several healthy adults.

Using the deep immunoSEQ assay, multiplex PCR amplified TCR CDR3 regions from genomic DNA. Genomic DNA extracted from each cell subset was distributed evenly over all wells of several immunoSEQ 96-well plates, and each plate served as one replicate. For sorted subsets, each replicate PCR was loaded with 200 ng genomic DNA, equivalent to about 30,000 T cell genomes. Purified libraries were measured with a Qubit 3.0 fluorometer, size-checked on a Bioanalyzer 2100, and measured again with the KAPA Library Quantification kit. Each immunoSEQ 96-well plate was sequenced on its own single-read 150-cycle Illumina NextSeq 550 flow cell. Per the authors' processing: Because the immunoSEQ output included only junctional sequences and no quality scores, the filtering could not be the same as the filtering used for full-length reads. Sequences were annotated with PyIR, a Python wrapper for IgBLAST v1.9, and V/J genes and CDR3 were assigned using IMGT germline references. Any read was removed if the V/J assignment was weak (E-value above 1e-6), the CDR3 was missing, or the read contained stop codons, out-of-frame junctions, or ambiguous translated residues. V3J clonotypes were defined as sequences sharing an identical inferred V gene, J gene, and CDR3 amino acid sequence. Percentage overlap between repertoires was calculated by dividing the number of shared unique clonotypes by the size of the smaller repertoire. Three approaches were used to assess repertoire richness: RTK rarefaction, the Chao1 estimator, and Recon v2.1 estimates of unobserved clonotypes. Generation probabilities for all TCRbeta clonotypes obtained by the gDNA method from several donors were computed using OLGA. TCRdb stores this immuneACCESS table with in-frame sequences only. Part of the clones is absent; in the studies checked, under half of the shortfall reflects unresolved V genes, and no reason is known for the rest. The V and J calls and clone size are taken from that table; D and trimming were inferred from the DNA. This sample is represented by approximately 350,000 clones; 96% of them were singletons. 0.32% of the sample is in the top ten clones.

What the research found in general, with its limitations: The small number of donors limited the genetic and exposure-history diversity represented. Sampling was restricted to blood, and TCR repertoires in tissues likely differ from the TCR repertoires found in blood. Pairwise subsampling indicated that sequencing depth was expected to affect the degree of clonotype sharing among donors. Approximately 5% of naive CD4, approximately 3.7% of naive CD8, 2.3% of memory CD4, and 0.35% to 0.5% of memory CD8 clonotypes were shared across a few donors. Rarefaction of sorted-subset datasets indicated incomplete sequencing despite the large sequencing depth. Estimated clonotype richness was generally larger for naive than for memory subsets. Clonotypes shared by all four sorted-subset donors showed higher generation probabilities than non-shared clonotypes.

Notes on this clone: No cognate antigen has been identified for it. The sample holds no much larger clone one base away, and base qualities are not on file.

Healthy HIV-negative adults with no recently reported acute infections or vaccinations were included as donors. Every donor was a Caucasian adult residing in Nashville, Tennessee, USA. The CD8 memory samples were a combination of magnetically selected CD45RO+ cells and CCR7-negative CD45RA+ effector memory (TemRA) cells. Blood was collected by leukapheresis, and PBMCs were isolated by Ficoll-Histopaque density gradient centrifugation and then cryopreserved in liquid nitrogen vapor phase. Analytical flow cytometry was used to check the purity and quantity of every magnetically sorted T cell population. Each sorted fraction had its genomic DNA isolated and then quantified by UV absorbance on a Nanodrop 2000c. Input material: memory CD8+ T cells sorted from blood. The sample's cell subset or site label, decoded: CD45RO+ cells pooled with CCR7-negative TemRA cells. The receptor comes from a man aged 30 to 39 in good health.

CDR3 region: CASSLKQGVGYSNQPQHF. The nucleotides read TGTGCCAGCAGTTTAAAACAGGGAGTGGGCTATAGCAATCAGCCCCAGCATTTT. The chain is encoded by TRBV28 joined to TRBJ1-5; the D gene is possibly TRBD1, with 6 bases matching. V lost 2 bases and J lost 0 bases; the stretch between them is 17 bases long. The CDR3 measures 18 amino acids from cysteine to phenylalanine. Only CDR3 DNA is held: 54 bases, read in frame from base 1. Reading the germline V gene gives CDR1 MDHEN and CDR2 SYDVKM.